This T cell receptor beta chain was recovered during a study of blood T cell repertoires in COVID-19 (dated by TCRdb to 2020 to 2022). About the full investigation: Samples from collaborators originated in the United States, Italy and Spain and spanned both the acute and convalescent phases of COVID-19. A de-identified subject ID, COVID-19 status, age in years and sex were almost always included in the sample metadata. The material from the prospective study consisted of cDNA or gDNA derived from T cells, B-cell-depleted T cells, or PBMCs. HLA class I and class II types, where available, came from metadata supplied by the sample provider rather than from assay-based typing. Samples were obtained from the ongoing ImmuneRACE study (first 160 participants) and from 1,200 or so subjects provided by 6 global collaborators. Deeply sampled blood TCRbeta repertoires from subjects exposed to, actively infected with, or recovered from COVID-19 were included in the dataset. A freely available public database, intended as a resource for researchers studying the immune response to SARS-CoV-2, is where the repertoires were released. Broad study findings and their caveats: How much clinical and demographic metadata was included differed by source and by participant, and the metadata was provided uncurated.

Whole blood was collected in K2EDTA tubes by collaborating institutions according to the institutions' own protocols. For TCRbeta analysis, collaborators shipped samples in one of three forms: frozen whole blood, isolated PBMCs, or DNA extracted from either of those sample types. Turning to this clone: What this receptor recognizes is not known. The sample holds no much larger clone one base away, and base qualities are not on file.

TCRbeta CDR3 regions were amplified from genomic DNA using the immunoSEQ Assay, a bias-controlled multiplex PCR. Per the original workflow: Nucleated cell counts per sample were estimated from amplification of reference gene primers within the assay. Sequence reads were collapsed and filtered to measure the absolute abundance of every unique TCRbeta CDR3 rearrangement. For each sample, productive Simpson clonality was calculated by taking the square root of Simpson's diversity index across productive rearrangements. TCRdb stores this immuneACCESS table with in-frame sequences only. Part of the clones is absent; in the studies checked, under half of the shortfall reflects unresolved V genes, and no reason is known for the rest. V and J calls and clone size are copied from that table; D and trimming were computed from the DNA. The sample yields a few hundred thousand clones; about 88% were counted once. The ten largest clonotypes hold about 7.6% of the sample.

The CDR3 sequence holds 13 residues, the cysteine and phenylalanine included. Here the CDR3 DNA is all that survives: 39 bases in frame from base 1. The V end loses 8 bases and the J end loses 2 bases, and a stretch of 10 bases separates them. The germline V gene encodes CDR1 LNHDA and CDR2 SQIVND (reference sequence). Recombination connected TRBV19 to TRBJ1-5, with no confident D gene call. This TCR was sampled from a woman in her 70s with active or convalescent COVID-19. The sequencing input was peripheral blood. The bases are TGTGCCAGTTCTCTCTCAGGCAATCAGCCCCAGCATTTT. Translated, this is CASSLSGNQPQHF.